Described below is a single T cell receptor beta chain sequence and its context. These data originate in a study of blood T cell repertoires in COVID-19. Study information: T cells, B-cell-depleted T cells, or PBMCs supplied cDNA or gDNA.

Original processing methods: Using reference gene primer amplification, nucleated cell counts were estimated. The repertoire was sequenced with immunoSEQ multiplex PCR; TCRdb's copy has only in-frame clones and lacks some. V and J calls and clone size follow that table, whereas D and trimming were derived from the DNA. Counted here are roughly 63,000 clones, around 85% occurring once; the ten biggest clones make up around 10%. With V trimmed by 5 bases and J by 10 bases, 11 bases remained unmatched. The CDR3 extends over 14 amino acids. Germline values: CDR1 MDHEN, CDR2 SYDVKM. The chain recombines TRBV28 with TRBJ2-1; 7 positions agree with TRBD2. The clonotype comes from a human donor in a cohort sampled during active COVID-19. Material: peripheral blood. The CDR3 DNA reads TGTGCCAGCAGTACACCGGGGCCCGGGAGGGAGCAGTTCTTC. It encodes CASSTPGPGREQFF.